Listed below are T cell receptor beta chains from one sample, sequenced in a study of OX40 agonist ivuxolimab in advanced cancers. Assay used: immunoSEQ multiplex PCR; TCRdb lists only in-frame clones, some missing. The top ten clones hold 5.5% to 7% of a sample with more than 65,000 clones, around 85% of them seen once. This specimen consisted of CD4+ or CD8+ T cells sorted from blood, obtained in a trial of the OX40 agonist ivuxolimab. These receptors came from an adult with an advanced solid tumor such as melanoma, head and neck, liver or kidney cancer. Both conserved end residues are part of each CDR3. Each record gives: J gene, V gene, clone size, D gene, CDR3 length, CDR3 protein, CDR3 DNA. D genes are given only for firm matches. Some rows mark clone size as missing; the rest say once, few, many or name a class of expanded clone.

>TRBJ1-2|TRBV9|.|TRBD1|17
CASSVEGQGPIGYGYTF
TGTGCCAGCAGCGTAGAGGGACAGGGGCCCATAGGCTATGGCTACACCTTC
>TRBJ2-1|TRBV30|.|.|14
CASKPGEIYNEQFF
TGTGCCTCAAAACCGGGGGAAATCTACAATGAGCAGTTCTTC
>TRBJ2-3|TRBV29-1|.|TRBD2|15
CSGRASSGGADTQYF
TGCAGCGGGCGGGCCTCTAGCGGGGGGGCAGATACGCAGTATTTT
>TRBJ2-3|TRBV12-5|.|.|15
CASGSGSLTADTQYF
TGTGCTAGTGGATCAGGGTCTCTCACCGCAGATACGCAGTATTTT
>TRBJ1-1|TRBV6-4|.|TRBD1|14
CAIRDLPGTGVAFF
TGTGCCATCAGGGACCTTCCCGGGACAGGGGTGGCTTTCTTT
>TRBJ2-7|TRBV18|.|.|14
CASSLQGGDYEQYF
TGTGCCAGCTCCCTACAGGGGGGGGACTACGAGCAGTACTTC
>TRBJ2-3|TRBV18|.|TRBD2|17
CASSRMLAGGSESSQYF
TGTGCCAGCTCACGCATGCTAGCGGGGGGGTCCGAGAGTTCGCAGTATTTT
>TRBJ1-4|TRBV7-9|once|TRBD1|16
CASTLKLTGPNEKLFF
TGTGCCAGCACCTTAAAACTGACAGGGCCGAATGAAAAACTGTTTTTT
>TRBJ2-3|TRBV2|.|TRBD1|14
CASIRTGGTDTQYF
TGTGCCAGCATCAGGACAGGTGGAACAGATACGCAGTATTTT
>TRBJ2-7|TRBV9|.|.|13
CASSVEGRYEQYF
TGTGCCAGCAGCGTAGAGGGGCGATACGAGCAGTACTTC
>TRBJ1-2|TRBV30|.|.|13
CAWRRTAQGGYTF
TGTGCCTGGAGGAGAACGGCTCAAGGTGGCTACACCTTC
>TRBJ1-1|TRBV6-1|.|.|14
CASSEGQEHWEAFF
TGTGCCAGCAGTGAAGGGCAGGAACACTGGGAAGCTTTCTTT
>TRBJ2-7|TRBV28|.|TRBD1|14
CATLQQGAAYEQYF
TGTGCCACCCTACAACAGGGGGCGGCCTACGAGCAGTACTTC
>TRBJ2-6|TRBV16|.|.|14
CASSQYSGANVLTF
TGTGCCAGCAGCCAATACTCTGGGGCCAACGTCCTGACTTTC
>TRBJ2-7|TRBV19|few|TRBD2|16
CASSLQASGNTYEQYF
TGTGCCAGTAGTCTCCAGGCTAGCGGGAATACCTACGAGCAGTACTTC
>TRBJ2-5|TRBV28|.|.|18
CASSLARGPAGVWETQYF
TGTGCCAGCAGTTTGGCCAGGGGGCCAGCGGGAGTCTGGGAGACCCAGTACTTC
>TRBJ1-4|TRBV7-2|.|.|13
CASSRATNEKLFF
TGTGCCAGCAGCCGGGCAACTAATGAAAAACTGTTTTTT
>TRBJ1-5|TRBV5-6|few|.|16
CASSLREGLSNQPQHF
TGTGCCAGCAGCCTGAGGGAGGGCCTAAGCAATCAGCCCCAGCATTTT
>TRBJ1-6|TRBV25-1|.|.|14
CASSEWGNNSPLHF
TGTGCCAGCAGTGAATGGGGGAATAATTCACCCCTCCACTTT
>TRBJ2-4|TRBV6-5|.|.|13
CASSQPPATNQYF
TGTGCCAGCAGTCAACCTCCAGCGACCAATCAGTACTTC
>TRBJ2-1|TRBV10-3|.|TRBD2|17
CAISESSWAGGPNEQFF
TGTGCCATCAGTGAGTCGAGTTGGGCGGGAGGCCCTAATGAGCAGTTCTTC
>TRBJ2-2|TRBV28|.|.|13
CESVSPNTGELFF
TGTGAGTCCGTGTCCCCAAACACCGGGGAGCTGTTTTTT